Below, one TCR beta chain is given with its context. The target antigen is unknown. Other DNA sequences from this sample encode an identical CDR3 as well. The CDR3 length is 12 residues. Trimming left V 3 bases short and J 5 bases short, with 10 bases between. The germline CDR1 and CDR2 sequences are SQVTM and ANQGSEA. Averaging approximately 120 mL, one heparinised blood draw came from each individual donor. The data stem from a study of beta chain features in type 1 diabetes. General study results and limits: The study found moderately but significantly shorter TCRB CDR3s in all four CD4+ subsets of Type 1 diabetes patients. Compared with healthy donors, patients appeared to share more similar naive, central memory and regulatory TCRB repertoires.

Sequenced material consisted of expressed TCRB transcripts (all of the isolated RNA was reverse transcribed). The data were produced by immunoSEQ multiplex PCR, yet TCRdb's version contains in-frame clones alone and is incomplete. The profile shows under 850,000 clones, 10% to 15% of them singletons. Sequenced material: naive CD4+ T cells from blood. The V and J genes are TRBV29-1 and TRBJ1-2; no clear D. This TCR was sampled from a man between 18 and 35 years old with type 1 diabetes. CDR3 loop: CSVEGNSYGYTF. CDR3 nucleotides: TGCAGCGTTGAGGGGAATTCATATGGCTACACCTTC.